The rows below give T cell receptor beta chains drawn from one sample of a study of blood T cell repertoires in COVID-19. Libraries were prepared by immunoSEQ multiplex PCR; TCRdb keeps only in-frame clonotypes and omits some of them. The sample consists of approximately 190,000 clones, roughly four fifths of them appearing once. The sample comprised peripheral blood. The receptor set was obtained from a woman in her 40s with acute or convalescent COVID-19. The CDR3 runs from the conserved cysteine through the conserved F or W. Each record gives: V gene, clone size, J gene, D gene, CDR3 protein, CDR3 DNA. A D gene is named only where the DNA matches it firmly. Where a row states a size, it is once, few, many or the class of an expanded clone; other rows omit it.

v_gene: TRBV27
abundance: -
j_gene: TRBJ2-2
d_gene: -
CDR3aa: CASSLSPSVLSPGELFF
CDR3nt: TGTGCCAGCAGTTTATCCCCTAGTGTTCTTAGTCCCGGGGAGCTGTTTTTT

v_gene: TRBV7-2
abundance: once
j_gene: TRBJ1-6
d_gene: -
CDR3aa: CASSLVWAQASPLHF
CDR3nt: TGTGCCAGCAGCTTAGTATGGGCCCAGGCTTCACCCCTCCACTTT

v_gene: TRBV6-2/TRBV6-3
abundance: -
j_gene: TRBJ2-5
d_gene: TRBD1
CDR3aa: CASSTTGEETQYF
CDR3nt: TGTGCCAGCAGTACGACAGGGGAAGAGACCCAGTACTTC

v_gene: TRBV2
abundance: -
j_gene: TRBJ2-3
d_gene: -
CDR3aa: CASRTRGGRADTQYF
CDR3nt: TGTGCCAGCAGGACCCGAGGGGGTAGGGCAGATACGCAGTATTTT

v_gene: TRBV6-4
abundance: -
j_gene: TRBJ1-1
d_gene: -
CDR3aa: CASSEVSGKNTEAFF
CDR3nt: TGTGCCAGCAGTGAAGTCAGCGGGAAGAACACTGAAGCTTTCTTT

v_gene: TRBV3-1/TRBV3-2
abundance: -
j_gene: TRBJ1-6
d_gene: -
CDR3aa: CASSQRHGVVSSPLHF
CDR3nt: TGTGCCAGCAGCCAGCGTCACGGGGTGGTGAGTTCACCCCTCCACTTT

v_gene: TRBV3-1/TRBV3-2
abundance: once
j_gene: TRBJ2-7
d_gene: -
CDR3aa: CASSHNWGLSHEQYF
CDR3nt: TGTGCCAGCAGCCATAACTGGGGGCTCTCTCACGAGCAGTACTTC

v_gene: TRBV5-1
abundance: -
j_gene: TRBJ2-7
d_gene: TRBD2
CDR3aa: CASRPAGVTYEQYF
CDR3nt: TGCGCCAGCAGACCAGCGGGGGTAACCTACGAGCAGTACTTC

v_gene: TRBV18
abundance: -
j_gene: TRBJ1-5
d_gene: TRBD1
CDR3aa: CASSPTGTANQPQHF
CDR3nt: TGTGCCAGCTCACCAACTGGGACAGCAAATCAGCCCCAGCATTTT

v_gene: TRBV19
abundance: -
j_gene: TRBJ2-3
d_gene: TRBD1
CDR3aa: CASRTGVGTFVDTQYF
CDR3nt: TGTGCCAGTAGGACAGGGGTGGGGACTTTCGTGGATACGCAGTATTTT

v_gene: TRBV19
abundance: -
j_gene: TRBJ1-2
d_gene: -
CDR3aa: CASTQGYFGYGYTF
CDR3nt: TGTGCCAGTACCCAGGGGTATTTCGGCTATGGCTACACCTTC

v_gene: TRBV2
abundance: few
j_gene: TRBJ1-5
d_gene: TRBD1
CDR3aa: CASYDRGIGGQPQHF
CDR3nt: TGTGCCAGCTATGACAGGGGGATAGGTGGTCAGCCCCAGCATTTT

v_gene: TRBV4-1
abundance: -
j_gene: TRBJ1-1
d_gene: -
CDR3aa: CASSQESRGQAFF
CDR3nt: TGCGCCAGCAGCCAAGAATCTCGCGGGCAGGCTTTCTTT

v_gene: TRBV2
abundance: -
j_gene: TRBJ2-1
d_gene: TRBD1
CDR3aa: CASRKQGDSVSYNEQFF
CDR3nt: TGTGCCAGCAGGAAACAGGGGGATAGCGTCTCCTACAATGAGCAGTTCTTC

v_gene: TRBV2
abundance: -
j_gene: TRBJ1-3
d_gene: TRBD1
CDR3aa: CASTPDRTRYTIYF
CDR3nt: TGTGCCAGCACCCCGGACAGGACGAGGTACACCATATATTTT

v_gene: TRBV4-1
abundance: -
j_gene: TRBJ1-5
d_gene: -
CDR3aa: CASSQGARGQPQHF
CDR3nt: TGCGCCAGCAGCCAAGGGGCCCGGGGTCAGCCCCAGCATTTT

v_gene: TRBV9
abundance: -
j_gene: TRBJ2-1
d_gene: -
CDR3aa: CASSSGVNEQFF
CDR3nt: TGTGCCAGCAGCTCGGGAGTTAATGAGCAGTTCTTC

v_gene: TRBV13
abundance: many
j_gene: TRBJ2-1
d_gene: -
CDR3aa: CASSPVGSANEQFF
CDR3nt: TGTGCCAGCAGCCCCGTGGGGAGTGCGAATGAGCAGTTCTTC

v_gene: TRBV27
abundance: -
j_gene: TRBJ2-5
d_gene: TRBD1
CDR3aa: CASSSRQGQETQYF
CDR3nt: TGTGCCAGCAGTTCCCGACAGGGTCAAGAGACCCAGTACTTC

v_gene: TRBV4-1
abundance: -
j_gene: TRBJ1-3
d_gene: -
CDR3aa: CASSQDRAREAGNTIYF
CDR3nt: TGCGCCAGCAGCCAAGATAGGGCCAGGGAGGCGGGAAACACCATATATTTT

v_gene: TRBV19
abundance: -
j_gene: TRBJ1-4
d_gene: -
CDR3aa: CASSLPGAATNEKLFF
CDR3nt: TGTGCCAGTTCCCTTCCAGGGGCAGCAACTAATGAAAAACTGTTTTTT

v_gene: TRBV6-5
abundance: -
j_gene: TRBJ1-2
d_gene: TRBD1
CDR3aa: CASSYWRDSSYGYTF
CDR3nt: TGTGCCAGCAGTTACTGGCGGGACAGCAGCTATGGCTACACCTTC

v_gene: TRBV4-2
abundance: -
j_gene: TRBJ1-2
d_gene: TRBD1
CDR3aa: CASSQAVGQNYGYTF
CDR3nt: TGTGCCAGCAGCCAAGCTGTGGGACAGAATTATGGCTACACCTTC

v_gene: TRBV2
abundance: -
j_gene: TRBJ2-7
d_gene: TRBD2
CDR3aa: CASSQISGKNEQYF
CDR3nt: TGTGCCAGCAGCCAAATTAGCGGGAAGAACGAGCAGTACTTC